Listed below are T cell receptor beta chains from one sample, sequenced in a study of Ad26.COV2.S vaccination and SARS-CoV-2 variants. Produced via immunoSEQ multiplex PCR; TCRdb's table is partial and in-frame only. The sample has 300,000 to 450,000 clones; about 90% are singletons. The sequencing used peripheral blood, collected after recovery from COVID-19. The receptors were sampled from a human donor who had recovered from COVID-19. The CDR3 runs from the conserved cysteine through the conserved F or W. A D gene is named only where the DNA matches it firmly.

CDR3 protein,V gene,D gene,J gene
CASSLGGGAFTDTQYF,TRBV7-2,TRBD2,TRBJ2-3
CASRQGAEAFF,TRBV10-2,TRBD1,TRBJ1-1
CASQRSDAASYNEQFF,TRBV19,.,TRBJ2-1
CASSYNYGGSTGELFF,TRBV6-2/TRBV6-3,.,TRBJ2-2
CASTYYRGNTGELFF,TRBV6-2/TRBV6-3,TRBD1,TRBJ2-2
CASSQAGNRQPQHF,TRBV3-1/TRBV3-2,.,TRBJ1-5
CASSQTFGGAQPQHF,TRBV3-1/TRBV3-2,.,TRBJ1-5
CASSSRRAQPAHTGELFF,TRBV7-2,.,TRBJ2-2
CASSIEAQGQPQHF,TRBV19,.,TRBJ1-5
CASSFGTGSGYTF,TRBV12-3/TRBV12-4,TRBD1,TRBJ1-2
CASSLRDRSDTQYF,TRBV5-5,TRBD1,TRBJ2-3
CASSQEGIYEQYF,TRBV3-1/TRBV3-2,.,TRBJ2-7
CSAQVTDTQYF,TRBV29-1,.,TRBJ2-3
CASSQEPHGQGLGGYGYTF,TRBV4-3,.,TRBJ1-2
CASSYSIQGLETQYF,TRBV6-6,.,TRBJ2-5
CASSSRQQDGEQYF,TRBV6-6,.,TRBJ2-7
CASSPGTEYTYEQYF,TRBV5-4,TRBD1,TRBJ2-7
CASSLDGEEGYF,TRBV5-4,.,TRBJ2-5
CASSVSGTGRNQPQHF,TRBV6-1,.,TRBJ1-5
CASSLGHSYEQYF,TRBV5-1,.,TRBJ2-7
CASSARGGPLTYNEQFF,TRBV9,TRBD2,TRBJ2-1
CSIRNTEGNYGYTF,TRBV29-1,.,TRBJ1-2
CASTGSGGNQETQYF,TRBV9,TRBD2,TRBJ2-5
CASSMGEATEAFF,TRBV11-2,.,TRBJ1-1
CASSDQGLPETQYF,TRBV19,.,TRBJ2-5
CASSQVRGGAYEQYF,TRBV3-1/TRBV3-2,TRBD1,TRBJ2-7
CASSPGGEAFF,TRBV6-5,TRBD1,TRBJ1-1
CASSFGWEGSNQPQHF,TRBV6-6,.,TRBJ1-5
CATSDLSGGKNNEQFF,TRBV24-1,TRBD2,TRBJ2-1
CATTARGGSDSPLHF,TRBV5-5,.,TRBJ1-6
CASTITGVNEQFF,TRBV2,TRBD1,TRBJ2-1
CASSPDRGLDGYTF,TRBV27,TRBD1,TRBJ1-2
CASSAGGPGYTF,TRBV19,TRBD1,TRBJ1-2
CASSMGQGIVNTEAFF,TRBV19,.,TRBJ1-1
CASSLSTGRTDTQYF,TRBV5-1,.,TRBJ2-3